What follows is one TCR beta chain and its context. Its antigen is not identified. Trimming removed 3 bases from V and 5 bases from J, with 21 bases in between. The CDR3 contains 17 residues. The germline V gene has CDR1 KGHDR and CDR2 SFDVKD. This record comes from a study of T cell responses to AZD1222 COVID-19 vaccine. Whole-study context: Second-dose intervals near 4 or 12 weeks were combined.

General observations from the study: Donors were mostly white British, more females; clonal diversity possibly underestimated. Of spike-specific TCRs, nearly half reportedly target regions left unmutated in variants.

Some clones are missing from TCRdb's copy, which holds only in-frame ones; the method was immunoSEQ multiplex PCR. The profile shows approximately 74,000 clones, 80% to 90% of them singletons. Material: peripheral blood, obtained on day 0 of AZD1222 vaccination. This receptor was identified in an adult in good health. The rearrangement joins TRBV24-1 to TRBJ2-5; D uncertain. The CDR3 nucleotides read TGTGCCACCAGTGATCCCAGCCCAGCAGACGTTTATGAGACCCAGTACTTC. Translation: CATSDPSPADVYETQYF.